The 10 T cell receptor beta chains given below trace back to one sample, sequenced in a study of T cells after yellow fever vaccination. MiXCR was run by TCRdb on the 5' RACE reads, yielding one entry per CDR3 protein. Here the sample spans fewer than 150,000 distinct CDR3 sequences, roughly 8.2% being singletons. The sequenced sample was CD4+ T cells sorted from PBMCs, obtained 5 days after the yellow fever booster vaccination. These receptors were taken from a man aged 25 to 40 who received the YFV17D yellow fever vaccine.

This clonotype was seen at least ten times. CDR3 loop: CSARRAGMYEQYF. In DNA, the CDR3 is TGCAGTGCTAGGCGGGCGGGGATGTACGAGCAGTACTTC. The chain employs TRBV20-1 and TRBJ2-7, with TRBD2 as a possible D gene (6 bases). Trimming left V 3 bases short and J 4 bases short, with 13 bases between. The CDR3 is 13 residues long. Germline lookup yields CDR1 DFQATT and CDR2 SNEGSKA (reference sequence).

This clonotype was picked up many times. The chain combines TRBV5-1 with TRBJ2-7, with 7 bases aligning to TRBD2. CDR1 is SGHRS and CDR2 is YFSETQ in the germline V gene. This CDR3 spans 15 amino acids. Trimming took 4 bases from V and 4 from J; bases not matched to a gene: 11. CDR3 coding DNA: TGCGCCAGCAGCCAAGCACCTAGCGGAAGATACGAGCAGTACTTC. Protein sequence: CASSQAPSGRYEQYF.

This clonotype was detected a few times. The rearrangement uses TRBV20-1 and TRBJ1-2, with 9 bases identical to TRBD1. The CDR3 extends over 12 amino acids. The germline V gene encodes CDR1 DFQATT and CDR2 SNEGSKA (reference sequence). CDR3 coding DNA: TGCACCGTACCGGGACAGGGTTTTGGCTACACCTTC. This codes for CTVPGQGFGYTF.

The V gene is TRBV11-2, the J gene TRBJ2-1, with 7 bases aligning to TRBD2. The CDR3 has 15 amino acids. Germline values: CDR1 SGHAT, CDR2 FQNNGV. The ends lost 5 bases at V and 3 bases at J; junction bases unmatched: 7. CDR3 DNA sequence: TGTGCCAGCAGCCGTGGACTAGTCTGCTACAATGAGCAGTTCTTC. Its translation: CASSRGLVCYNEQFF.

In this sample, this clonotype turned up many times. The V call is TRBV7-8, the J call TRBJ2-3, with 11 bases aligning to TRBD2. The CDR3 contains 19 residues. Germline CDR1 is SGHVS and CDR2 is FQNEAQ. The V segment lost 2 bases and the J segment 0 bases; nucleotides outside the gene matches: 10. CDR3 DNA sequence: TGTGCCAGCAGCTTACGCGGGACTAGCGGACGTGCTAGCACAGATACGCAGTATTTT. This codes for CASSLRGTSGRASTDTQYF.

This clonotype was recorded at least ten times. V gene TRBV6-5 combines with J gene TRBJ2-1; 9 bases map to TRBD1. Trimming cost V 6 bases and J 6 bases; bases outside gene matches: 12. Germline V lookup: CDR1 MNHEY, CDR2 SVGAGI. CDR3 size: 16 residues. CDR3 nucleotides: TGTGCCAGCAGGAGGACAGGGGTCGGGGGAAGCAATGAGCAGTTCTTC. Its protein product is CASRRTGVGGSNEQFF.

This clonotype was recorded at least ten times. V gene TRBV18 combines with J gene TRBJ2-7; tentative D call: TRBD2 (6 bases). Trimming pared 2 bases from V and 4 bases from J, leaving 12 bases between. The CDR3 is 14 residues long. Germline values: CDR1 KGHSH, CDR2 LQKENI. CDR3 residues: CASSPTGGGYEQYF. The CDR3 DNA is TGTGCCAGCTCACCAACTGGGGGAGGTTACGAGCAGTACTTC.

This clonotype was picked up many times. The rearrangement links TRBV7-2 to TRBJ2-2, with 10 bases matching TRBD2. CDR1 SGHTA and CDR2 FQGNSA come from the germline V gene. The CDR3 contains 15 residues. V lost 4 bases to trimming and J lost 7 bases; unmatched junction nucleotides: 6. The CDR3 loop reads CASSSSGSRDGELFF. CDR3 coding DNA: TGTGCCAGCAGCTCTAGCGGGAGTCGAGACGGGGAGCTGTTTTTT.

This clonotype came up many times. The chain combines TRBV5-1 with TRBJ2-2; D perhaps matches TRBD2 (5 bases). The CDR3 covers 16 residues. CDR1 and CDR2 (germline): SGHRS, YFSETQ. Trimming removed 0 bases from V and 4 bases from J, with 13 bases in between. CDR3 sequence: CASSLGSGIGTGELFF. CDR3 bases: TGCGCCAGCAGCTTGGGTTCGGGAATCGGCACCGGGGAGCTGTTTTTT. Together with reference TRBV5-1 and TRBJ2-2, the CDR3 gives the full variable domain: KAGVTQTPRYLIKTRGQQVTLSCSPISGHRSVSWYQQTPGQGLQFLFEYFSETQRNKGNFPGRFSGRQFSNSRSEMNVSTLELGDSALYLCASSLGSGIGTGELFFGEGSRLTVL.

This clonotype occurred many times. The rearrangement uses TRBV25-1 and TRBJ2-5; the D gene is possibly TRBD2 (6 bases). The CDR3 has 13 amino acids. From germline, CDR1 is MGHDK and CDR2 SYGVNS. The V and J ends lost 6 bases and 13 bases respectively, with 21 bases between them. In nucleotides, the CDR3 is TGTGCCAGCAGCCTTTTGGATCGGGACTTCCTGTACTTC. Protein product: CASSLLDRDFLYF.